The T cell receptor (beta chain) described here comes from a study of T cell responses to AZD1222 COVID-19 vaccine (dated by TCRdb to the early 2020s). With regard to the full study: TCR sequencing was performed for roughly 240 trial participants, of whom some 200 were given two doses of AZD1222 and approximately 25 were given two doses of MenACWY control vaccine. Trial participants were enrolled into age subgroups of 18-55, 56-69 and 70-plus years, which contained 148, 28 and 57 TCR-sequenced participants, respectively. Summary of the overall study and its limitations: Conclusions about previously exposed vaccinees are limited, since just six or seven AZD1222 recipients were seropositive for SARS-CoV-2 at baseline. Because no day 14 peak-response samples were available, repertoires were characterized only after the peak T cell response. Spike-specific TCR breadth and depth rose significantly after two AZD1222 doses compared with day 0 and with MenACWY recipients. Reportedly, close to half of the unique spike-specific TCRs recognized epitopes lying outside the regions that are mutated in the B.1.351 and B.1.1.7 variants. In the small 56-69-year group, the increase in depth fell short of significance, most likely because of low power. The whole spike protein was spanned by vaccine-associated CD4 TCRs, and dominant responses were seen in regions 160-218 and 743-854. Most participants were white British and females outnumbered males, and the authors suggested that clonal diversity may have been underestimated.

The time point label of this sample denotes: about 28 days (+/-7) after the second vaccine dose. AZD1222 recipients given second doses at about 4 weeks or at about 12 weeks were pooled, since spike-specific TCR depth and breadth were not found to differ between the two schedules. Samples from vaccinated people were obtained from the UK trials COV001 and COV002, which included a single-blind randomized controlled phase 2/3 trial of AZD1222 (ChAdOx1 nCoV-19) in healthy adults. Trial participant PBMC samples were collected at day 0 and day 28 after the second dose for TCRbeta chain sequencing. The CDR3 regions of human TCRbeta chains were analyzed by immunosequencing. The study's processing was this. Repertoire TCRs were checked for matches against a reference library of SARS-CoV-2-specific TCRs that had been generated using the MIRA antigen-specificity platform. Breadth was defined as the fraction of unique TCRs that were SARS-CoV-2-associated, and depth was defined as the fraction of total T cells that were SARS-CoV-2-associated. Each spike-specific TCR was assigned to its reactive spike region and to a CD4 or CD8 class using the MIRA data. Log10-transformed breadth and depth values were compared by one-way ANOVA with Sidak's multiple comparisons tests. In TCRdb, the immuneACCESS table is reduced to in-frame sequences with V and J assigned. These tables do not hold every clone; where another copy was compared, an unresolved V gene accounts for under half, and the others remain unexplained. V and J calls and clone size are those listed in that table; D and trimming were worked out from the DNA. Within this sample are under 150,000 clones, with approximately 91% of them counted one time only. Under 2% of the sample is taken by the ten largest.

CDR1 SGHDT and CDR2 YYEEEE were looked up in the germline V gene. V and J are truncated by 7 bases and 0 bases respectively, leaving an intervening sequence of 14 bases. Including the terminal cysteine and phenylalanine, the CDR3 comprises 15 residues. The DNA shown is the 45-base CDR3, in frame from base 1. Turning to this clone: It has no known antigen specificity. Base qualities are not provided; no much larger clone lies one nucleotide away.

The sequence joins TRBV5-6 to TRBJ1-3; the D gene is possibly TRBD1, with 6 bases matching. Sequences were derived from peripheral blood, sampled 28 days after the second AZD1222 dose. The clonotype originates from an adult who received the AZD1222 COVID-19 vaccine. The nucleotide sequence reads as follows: TGTGCCAGCGTAGACAGGCTCGCCTCTGGAAACACCATATATTTT. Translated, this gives CASVDRLASGNTIYF.